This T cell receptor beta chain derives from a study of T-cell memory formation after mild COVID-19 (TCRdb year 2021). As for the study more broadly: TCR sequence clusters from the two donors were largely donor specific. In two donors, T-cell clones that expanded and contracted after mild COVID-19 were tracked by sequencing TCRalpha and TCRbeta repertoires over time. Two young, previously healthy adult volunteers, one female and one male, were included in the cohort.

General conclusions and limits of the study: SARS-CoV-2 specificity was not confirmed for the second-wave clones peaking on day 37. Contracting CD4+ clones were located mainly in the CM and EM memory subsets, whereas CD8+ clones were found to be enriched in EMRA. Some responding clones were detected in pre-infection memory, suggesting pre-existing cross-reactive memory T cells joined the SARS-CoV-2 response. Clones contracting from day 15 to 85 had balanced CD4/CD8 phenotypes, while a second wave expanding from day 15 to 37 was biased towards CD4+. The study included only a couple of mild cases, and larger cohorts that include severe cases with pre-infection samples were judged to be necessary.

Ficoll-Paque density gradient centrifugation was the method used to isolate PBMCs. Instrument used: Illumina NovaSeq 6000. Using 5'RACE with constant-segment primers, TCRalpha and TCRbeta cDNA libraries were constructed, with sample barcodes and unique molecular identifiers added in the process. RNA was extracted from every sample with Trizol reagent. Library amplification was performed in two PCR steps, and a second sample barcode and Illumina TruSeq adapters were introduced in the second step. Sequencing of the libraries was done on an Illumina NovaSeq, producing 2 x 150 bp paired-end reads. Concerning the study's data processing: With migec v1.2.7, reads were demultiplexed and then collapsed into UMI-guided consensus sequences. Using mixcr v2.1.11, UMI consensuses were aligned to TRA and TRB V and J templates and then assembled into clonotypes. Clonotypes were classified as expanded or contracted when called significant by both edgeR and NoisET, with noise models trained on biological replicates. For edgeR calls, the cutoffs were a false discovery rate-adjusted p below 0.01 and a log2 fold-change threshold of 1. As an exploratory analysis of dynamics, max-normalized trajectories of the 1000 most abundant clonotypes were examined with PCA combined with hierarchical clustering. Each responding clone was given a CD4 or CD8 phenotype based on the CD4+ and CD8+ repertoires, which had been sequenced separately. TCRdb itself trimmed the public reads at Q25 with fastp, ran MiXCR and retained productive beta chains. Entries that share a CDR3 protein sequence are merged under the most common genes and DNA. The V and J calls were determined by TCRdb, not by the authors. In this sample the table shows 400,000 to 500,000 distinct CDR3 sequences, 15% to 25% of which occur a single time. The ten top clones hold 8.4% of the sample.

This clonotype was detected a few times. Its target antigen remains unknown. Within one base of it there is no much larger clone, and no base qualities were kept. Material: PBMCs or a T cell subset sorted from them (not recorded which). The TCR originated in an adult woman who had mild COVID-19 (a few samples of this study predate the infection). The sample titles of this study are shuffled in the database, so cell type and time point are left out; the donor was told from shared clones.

The CDR3 region reads CASRLAGVVNEQFF. The DNA sequence reads TGTGCCAGCAGACTAGCGGGGGTCGTCAATGAGCAGTTCTTC. The rearrangement joined TRBV25-1 to TRBJ2-1, with 11 bases aligning to TRBD2. CDR1 and CDR2 were assigned from the germline V gene as MGHDK and SYGVNS. From its cysteine to its phenylalanine, the CDR3 spans 14 amino acids. The only DNA kept is the CDR3, 42 bases in frame from the first base. Trimmed from V: 6 bases; trimmed from J: 6 bases; junction bases lacking a gene match: 4.